A single sample is the source of the 5 T cell receptor beta chains below, sequenced in a study of T cell repertoires in cytomegalovirus infection. Via MiXCR, TCRdb re-called the reads, giving one row per CDR3 protein. The table lists some 940,000 distinct CDR3 sequences, roughly 30% of them singletons. These TCRs' antigens remain unknown. Sequenced here: cultured CD8+ T cells from PBMCs, sampled from culture after CMV antigen stimulation. Every receptor here comes from a human donor in good health (CMV status not recorded). Some clones in this sample may be carry-over from other donors' samples.

A note on this clonotype: A much larger clone lies a single base off, so this may be a read error. The V and J genes are TRBV12-3 or TRBV12-4 and TRBJ2-7; tentative D call: TRBD1 (6 bases). The CDR3 length is 13 residues. This chain's CDR3 is CVSSPLDSYEQYF. DNA of the CDR3: TGTGTCAGCAGTCCCCTGGACAGCTACGAGCAGTACTTC.

The sample holds a few counts of this clonotype. The chain recombines TRBV12-3 or TRBV12-4 with TRBJ2-5, with a weak D call TRBD2 (6 bases). The V end lost 5 bases, the J end lost 9 bases, and 19 bases lay between the germline ends. The CDR3 length is 14 residues. Here the CDR3 reads CASSPPGTGGAQYF. The CDR3, as DNA: TGTGCCAGCAGTCCCCCGGGGACTGGCGGGGCCCAGTACTTC.

This clonotype was seen a single time. V usage is TRBV6-2 or TRBV6-3 and J usage is TRBJ2-3; possibly TRBD2 for D (7 bases). The CDR3 runs to 14 residues. V gave up 7 bases and J gave up 4 bases, with 15 bases separating them. The germline gives CDR1 MNHEY, CDR2 SVGEGT. The CDR3 here is CASNPGGRPDTQYF. The CDR3 DNA is TGTGCCAGCAACCCGGGGGGCCGACCAGATACGCAGTATTTT.

This chain links TRBV5-4 with TRBJ2-1; D possibly corresponds to TRBD1 (6 bases). The germline V gene encodes CDR1 SGHNT and CDR2 YYREEE (reference sequence). The CDR3 contains 16 residues. V gave up 4 bases and J gave up 3 bases, with 17 bases separating them. CDR3 protein: CASSPRSWTVYNEQFF. The CDR3 coding sequence is TGTGCCAGCAGCCCGCGATCTTGGACAGTCTACAATGAGCAGTTCTTC.

This chain uses TRBV5-5 with TRBJ1-1; D possibly corresponds to TRBD1 (5 bases). Germline V gene sequence: CDR1 SGHKS, CDR2 YYEKEE (reference sequence). The length of the CDR3 is 15 residues. V was clipped by 5 bases and J by 0 bases, with 14 bases between them. CDR3 in DNA: TGTGCCAGCAGTCCCAGGGTTTCCATGAACACTGAAGCTTTCTTT. Translated, it gives CASSPRVSMNTEAFF. The entire variable domain, with the rest obtained from reference TRBV5-5 and TRBJ1-1, is as follows: DAGVTQSPTHLIKTRGQQVTLRCSPISGHKSVSWYQQVLGQGPQFIFQYYEKEERGRGNFPDRFSARQFPNYSSELNVNALLLGDSALYLCASSPRVSMNTEAFFGQGTRLTVV.